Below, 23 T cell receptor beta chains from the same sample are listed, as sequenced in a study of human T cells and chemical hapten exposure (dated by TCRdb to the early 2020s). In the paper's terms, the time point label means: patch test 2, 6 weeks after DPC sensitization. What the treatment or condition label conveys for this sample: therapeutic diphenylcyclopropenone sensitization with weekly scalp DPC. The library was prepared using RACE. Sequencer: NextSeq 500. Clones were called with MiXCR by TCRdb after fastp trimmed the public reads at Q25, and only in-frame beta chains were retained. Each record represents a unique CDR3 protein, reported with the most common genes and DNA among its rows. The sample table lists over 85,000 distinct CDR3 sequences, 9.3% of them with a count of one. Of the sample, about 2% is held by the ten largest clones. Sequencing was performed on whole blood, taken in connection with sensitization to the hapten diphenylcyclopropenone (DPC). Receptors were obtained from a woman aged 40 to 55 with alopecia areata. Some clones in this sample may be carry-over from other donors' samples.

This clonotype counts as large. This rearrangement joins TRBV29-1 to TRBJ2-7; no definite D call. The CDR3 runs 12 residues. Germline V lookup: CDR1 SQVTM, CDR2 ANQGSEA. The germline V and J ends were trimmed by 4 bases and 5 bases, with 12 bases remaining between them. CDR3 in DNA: TGCAGCGTTGGGAACGGTGAAAACGAGCAGTACTTC. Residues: CSVGNGENEQYF.

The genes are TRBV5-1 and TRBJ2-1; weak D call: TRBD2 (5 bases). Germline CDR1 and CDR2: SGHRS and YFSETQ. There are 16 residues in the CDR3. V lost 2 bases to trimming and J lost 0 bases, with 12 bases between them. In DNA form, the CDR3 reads TGCGCCAGCAGCTTCCTACTAGACGCCTCCTACAATGAGCAGTTCTTC. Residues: CASSFLLDASYNEQFF.

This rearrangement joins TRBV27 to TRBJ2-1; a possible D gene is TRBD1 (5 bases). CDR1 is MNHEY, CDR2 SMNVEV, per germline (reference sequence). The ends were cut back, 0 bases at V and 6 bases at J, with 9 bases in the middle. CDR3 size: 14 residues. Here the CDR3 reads CASSLSAGRNEQFF. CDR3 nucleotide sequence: TGTGCCAGCAGTTTATCGGCAGGGCGCAATGAGCAGTTCTTC.

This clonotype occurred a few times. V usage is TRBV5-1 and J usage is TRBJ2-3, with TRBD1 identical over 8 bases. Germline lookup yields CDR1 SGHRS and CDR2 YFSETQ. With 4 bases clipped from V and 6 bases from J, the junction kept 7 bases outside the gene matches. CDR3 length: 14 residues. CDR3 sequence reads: CASSPTGQEDTQYF. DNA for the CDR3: TGCGCCAGCAGCCCAACGGGACAGGAGGATACGCAGTATTTT.

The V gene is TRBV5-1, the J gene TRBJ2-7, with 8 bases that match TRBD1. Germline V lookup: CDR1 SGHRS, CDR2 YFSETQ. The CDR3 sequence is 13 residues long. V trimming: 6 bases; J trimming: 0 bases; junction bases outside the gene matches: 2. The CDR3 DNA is TGCGCCAGCACGGGACAGGCCTCCTACGAGCAGTACTTC. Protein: CASTGQASYEQYF. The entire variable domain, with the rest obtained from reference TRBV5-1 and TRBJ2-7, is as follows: KAGVTQTPRYLIKTRGQQVTLSCSPISGHRSVSWYQQTPGQGLQFLFEYFSETQRNKGNFPGRFSGRQFSNSRSEMNVSTLELGDSALYLCASTGQASYEQYFGPGTRLTVT.

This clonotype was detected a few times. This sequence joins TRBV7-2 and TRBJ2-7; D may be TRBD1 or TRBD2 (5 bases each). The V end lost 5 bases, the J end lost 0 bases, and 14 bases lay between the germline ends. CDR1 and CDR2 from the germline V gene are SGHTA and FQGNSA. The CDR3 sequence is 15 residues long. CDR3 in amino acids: CASSLEGRSSYEQYF. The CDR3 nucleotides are TGTGCCAGCAGCCTAGAGGGACGGAGCTCCTACGAGCAGTACTTC.

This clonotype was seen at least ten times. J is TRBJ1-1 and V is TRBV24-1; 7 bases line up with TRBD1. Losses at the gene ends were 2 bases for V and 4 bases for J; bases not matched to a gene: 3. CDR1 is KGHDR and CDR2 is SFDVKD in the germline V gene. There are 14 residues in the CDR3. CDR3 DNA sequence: TGTGCCACCAGTGATTCGACAGGGAGCACTGAAGCTTTCTTT. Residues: CATSDSTGSTEAFF.

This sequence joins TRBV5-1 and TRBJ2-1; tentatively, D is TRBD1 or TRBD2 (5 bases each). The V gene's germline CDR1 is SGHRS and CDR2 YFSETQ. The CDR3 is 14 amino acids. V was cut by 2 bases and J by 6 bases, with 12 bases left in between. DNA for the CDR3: TGCGCCAGCAGCTTTGGGACCACCGTCAATGAGCAGTTCTTC. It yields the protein CASSFGTTVNEQFF. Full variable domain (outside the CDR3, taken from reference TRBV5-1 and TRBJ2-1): KAGVTQTPRYLIKTRGQQVTLSCSPISGHRSVSWYQQTPGQGLQFLFEYFSETQRNKGNFPGRFSGRQFSNSRSEMNVSTLELGDSALYLCASSFGTTVNEQFFGPGTRLTVL.

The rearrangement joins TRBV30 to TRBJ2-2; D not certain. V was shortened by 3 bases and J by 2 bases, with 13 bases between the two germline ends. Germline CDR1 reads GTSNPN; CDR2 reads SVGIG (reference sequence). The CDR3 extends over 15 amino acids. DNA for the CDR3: TGTGCCTGGAGGGAGTGGCTAACTAACACCGGGGAGCTGTTTTTT. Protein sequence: CAWREWLTNTGELFF.

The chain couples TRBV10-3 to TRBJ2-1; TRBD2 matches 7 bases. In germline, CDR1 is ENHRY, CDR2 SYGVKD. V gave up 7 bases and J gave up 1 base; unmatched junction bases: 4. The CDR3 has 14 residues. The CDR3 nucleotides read TGTGCCATCAAAAGCGGGGTTTCCTACAATGAGCAGTTCTTC. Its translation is CAIKSGVSYNEQFF.

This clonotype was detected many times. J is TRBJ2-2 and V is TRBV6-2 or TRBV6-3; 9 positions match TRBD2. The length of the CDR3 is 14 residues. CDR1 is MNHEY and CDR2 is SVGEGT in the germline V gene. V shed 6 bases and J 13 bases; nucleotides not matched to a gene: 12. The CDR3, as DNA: TGTGCCAGCAGCTTAGCGGGAGAGGCAGTAGGGCTGTTTTTT. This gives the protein CASSLAGEAVGLFF.

The CDR3 here is CSARPASNQPQHF. The DNA of the CDR3 is TGCAGTGCTAGACCCGCGAGCAATCAGCCCCAGCATTTT. V gene TRBV20-1 combines with J gene TRBJ1-5; D remains unclear. The CDR3 runs to 13 residues. V was clipped by 2 bases and J by 1 base, with 6 bases between them. Germline CDR1 and CDR2: DFQATT and SNEGSKA (reference sequence).

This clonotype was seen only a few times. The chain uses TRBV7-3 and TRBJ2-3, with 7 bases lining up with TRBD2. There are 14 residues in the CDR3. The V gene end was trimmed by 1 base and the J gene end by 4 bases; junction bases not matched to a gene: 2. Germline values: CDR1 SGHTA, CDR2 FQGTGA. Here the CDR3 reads CASSLSGSADTQYF. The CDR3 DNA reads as TGTGCCAGCAGCTTAAGCGGGAGCGCAGATACGCAGTATTTT.

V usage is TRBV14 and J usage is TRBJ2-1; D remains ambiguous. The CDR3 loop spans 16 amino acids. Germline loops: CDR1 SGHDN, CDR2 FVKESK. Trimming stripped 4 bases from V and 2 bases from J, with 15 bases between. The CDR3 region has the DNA TGTGCCAGCAGCCCCAATTTAGTGGTGGCCTACAATGAGCAGTTCTTC. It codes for CASSPNLVVAYNEQFF.

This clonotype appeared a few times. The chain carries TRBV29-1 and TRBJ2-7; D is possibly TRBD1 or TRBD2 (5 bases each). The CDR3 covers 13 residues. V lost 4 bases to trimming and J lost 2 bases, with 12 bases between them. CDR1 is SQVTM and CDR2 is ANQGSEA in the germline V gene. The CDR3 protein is CSVGGATAYEQYF. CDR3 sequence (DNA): TGCAGCGTTGGGGGAGCGACAGCCTACGAGCAGTACTTC.

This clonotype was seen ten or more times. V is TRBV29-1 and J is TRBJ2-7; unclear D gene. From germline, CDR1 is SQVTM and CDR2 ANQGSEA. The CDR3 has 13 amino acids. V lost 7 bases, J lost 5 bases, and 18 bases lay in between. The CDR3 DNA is TGCAGCGCCCCCGGCGGCCCCAGGAACGAGCAGTACTTC. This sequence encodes CSAPGGPRNEQYF.

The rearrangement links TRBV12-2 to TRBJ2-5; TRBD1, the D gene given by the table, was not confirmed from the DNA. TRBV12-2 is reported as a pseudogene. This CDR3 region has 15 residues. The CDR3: CASRFGPDCWGNQYF. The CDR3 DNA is TGTGCAAGTCGCTTCGGCCCCGATTGCTGGGGCAACCAGTACTTC.

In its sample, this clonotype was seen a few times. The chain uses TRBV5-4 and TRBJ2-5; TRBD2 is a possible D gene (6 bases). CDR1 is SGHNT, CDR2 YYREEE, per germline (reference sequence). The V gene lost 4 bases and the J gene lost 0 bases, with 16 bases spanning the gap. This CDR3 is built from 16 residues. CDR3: CASSPRGTQYQETQYF. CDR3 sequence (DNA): TGTGCCAGCAGCCCGCGGGGCACCCAGTACCAAGAGACCCAGTACTTC. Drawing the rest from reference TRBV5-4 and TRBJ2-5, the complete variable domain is ETGVTQSPTHLIKTRGQQVTLRCSSQSGHNTVSWYQQALGQGPQFIFQYYREEENGRGNFPPRFSGLQFPNYSSELNVNALELDDSALYLCASSPRGTQYQETQYFGPGTRLLVL.

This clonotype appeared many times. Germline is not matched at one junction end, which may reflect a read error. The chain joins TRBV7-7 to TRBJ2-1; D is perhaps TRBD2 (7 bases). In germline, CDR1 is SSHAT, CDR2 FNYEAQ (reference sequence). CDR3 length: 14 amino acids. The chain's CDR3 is CASSLGGPTNEQFF. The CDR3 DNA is TGTGCTAGCAGCCTGGGGGGGCCAACTAATGAGCAGTTCTTC.

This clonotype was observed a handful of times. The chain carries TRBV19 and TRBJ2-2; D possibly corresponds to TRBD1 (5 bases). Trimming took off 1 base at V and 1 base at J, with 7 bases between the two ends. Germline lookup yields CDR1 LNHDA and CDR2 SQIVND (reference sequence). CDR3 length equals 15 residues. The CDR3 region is CASSIVGVNTGELFF. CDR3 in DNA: TGTGCCAGTAGTATAGTAGGGGTGAACACCGGGGAGCTGTTTTTT.

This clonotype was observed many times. CDR3 in amino acids: CASSQAFLASRQEQFF. The CDR3 nucleotides are TGTGCCAGCAGCCAAGCCTTTTTGGCTAGCAGACAGGAGCAGTTCTTC. This chain connects TRBV14 to TRBJ2-1; D could derive from TRBD1 or TRBD2 (5 bases each). The germline V gene has CDR1 SGHDN and CDR2 FVKESK. V was cut by 1 base and J by 10 bases, with 20 bases left in between. This CDR3 is built from 16 residues.

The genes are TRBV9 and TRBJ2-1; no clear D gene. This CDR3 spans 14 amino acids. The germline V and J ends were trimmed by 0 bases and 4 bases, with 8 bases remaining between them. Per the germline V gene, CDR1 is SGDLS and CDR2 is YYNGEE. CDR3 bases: TGTGCCAGCAGCGTAGCTGGCCAGTACAATGAGCAGTTCTTC. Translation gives CASSVAGQYNEQFF.

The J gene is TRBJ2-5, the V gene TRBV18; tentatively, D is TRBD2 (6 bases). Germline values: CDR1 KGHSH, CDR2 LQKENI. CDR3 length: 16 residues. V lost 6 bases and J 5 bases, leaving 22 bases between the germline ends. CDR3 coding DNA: TGTGCCAGCTCCCCCTTTAAAAAGGGAGGTTTGGAGACCCAGTACTTC. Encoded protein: CASSPFKKGGLETQYF.